These 9 T cell receptor beta chains share one sample of origin, sequenced in a study of T cells after yellow fever vaccination. TCRdb reprocessed the 5' RACE reads with MiXCR, giving one entry per CDR3 protein. The sample has 300,000 to 400,000 distinct CDR3 sequences, roughly an eighth seen once. The sample was CD4+ T cells sorted from PBMCs, taken 15 days after the yellow fever booster vaccination. Receptor source: a man younger than 35 who received the YFV17D yellow fever vaccine.

The rearrangement joins TRBV11-2 to TRBJ1-2; possibly TRBD1 for D (5 bases). V dropped 7 bases and J dropped 4 bases, with 19 bases sitting between them. The CDR3 length is 15 residues. Germline CDR1 SGHAT, CDR2 FQNNGV. The CDR3, as DNA: TGTGCCAGCACCTCCAGCTGGGCAGGGTCCTATGGCTACACCTTC. This translates into CASTSSWAGSYGYTF.

This clonotype was observed a few times. The V and J genes are TRBV29-1 and TRBJ1-5; 8 nucleotides agree with TRBD1. V trimming: 8 bases; J trimming: 4 bases; junction bases outside the gene matches: 10. This CDR3 comprises 14 residues. Germline V gives CDR1 SQVTM, CDR2 ANQGSEA. DNA of the CDR3: TGCAGCCCCTTTCCCAGGGGGCGAAATCAGCCCCAGCATTTT. Encoded protein: CSPFPRGRNQPQHF.

The chain carries TRBV20-1 and TRBJ1-2; no clear D. The V and J ends lost 5 bases and 8 bases respectively, with 15 bases between them. The germline V gene encodes CDR1 DFQATT and CDR2 SNEGSKA (reference sequence). The CDR3 contains 12 residues. CDR3 nucleotide sequence: TGCAGTGCTCGGACCTCCGGCGGGGGCTACACCTTC. Its translation: CSARTSGGGYTF.

In its sample, this clonotype was seen a few times. The chain employs TRBV5-4 and TRBJ1-1; D gene uncertain. CDR3 length: 14 residues. V lost 5 bases and J 1 base, leaving 12 bases between the germline ends. Per the germline V gene, CDR1 is SGHNT and CDR2 is YYREEE (reference sequence). This CDR3 is CASSKPLGNTEAFF. The CDR3 nucleotides read TGTGCCAGCAGTAAACCACTCGGGAACACTGAAGCTTTCTTT.

V usage is TRBV20-1 and J usage is TRBJ1-1; D is possibly TRBD1 (6 bases). The V end lost 0 bases, the J end lost 5 bases, and 13 bases lay between the germline ends. Germline V lookup: CDR1 DFQATT, CDR2 SNEGSKA (reference sequence). The CDR3 is made up of 14 amino acids. The CDR3 loop reads CSARDQGFSTEAFF. DNA of the CDR3: TGCAGTGCTAGAGACCAGGGGTTCTCAACTGAAGCTTTCTTT.

This clonotype showed up many times. The rearrangement joins TRBV4-3 to TRBJ2-5; possible D gene TRBD1, 6 bases. This CDR3 spans 14 amino acids. Trimming pared 4 bases from V and 4 bases from J, leaving 13 bases between. Looked up from germline, CDR1 is LGHNA and CDR2 is YSLEER. CDR3 protein: CASSRSTGSETQYF. The CDR3 coding sequence is TGCGCCAGCAGCCGCTCAACAGGGTCAGAGACCCAGTACTTC.

This clonotype occurred a few times. This chain connects TRBV5-1 to TRBJ2-1; a weak D match, TRBD2 (7 bases). This CDR3 comprises 15 residues. V was cut by 0 bases and J by 7 bases, with 14 bases left in between. Germline-derived CDR1 and CDR2 are SGHRS and YFSETQ. The CDR3 loop reads CASSLEGGLRNEQFF. CDR3 DNA: TGCGCCAGCAGCTTGGAGGGGGGGCTAAGGAATGAGCAGTTCTTC. The entire variable domain, with the rest obtained from reference TRBV5-1 and TRBJ2-1, is as follows: KAGVTQTPRYLIKTRGQQVTLSCSPISGHRSVSWYQQTPGQGLQFLFEYFSETQRNKGNFPGRFSGRQFSNSRSEMNVSTLELGDSALYLCASSLEGGLRNEQFFGPGTRLTVL.

The sample holds a few counts of this clonotype. The chain combines TRBV5-1 with TRBJ2-6, with D maybe TRBD1 (6 bases). V was clipped by 0 bases and J by 7 bases, with 14 bases between them. This CDR3 has 16 amino acids. Germline CDR1 is SGHRS and CDR2 is YFSETQ. For the CDR3, the DNA is TGCGCCAGCAGCTTGGACACAGGGACCGGAGCCAACGTCCTGACTTTC. It yields the protein CASSLDTGTGANVLTF.

This clonotype occurred many times. The chain joins TRBV5-6 to TRBJ2-3, with a weak D call TRBD2 (7 bases). The CDR3 totals 15 residues. Germline V gene lookup returns CDR1 SGHDT and CDR2 YYEEEE. Between the trimmed V and J ends, which lost 2 bases and 3 bases, there was a span of 13 bases. CDR3 nucleotide sequence: TGTGCCAGCAGCTTCGACAGGCGGGGGACAGATACGCAGTATTTT. Protein: CASSFDRRGTDTQYF.